Described below is a single T cell receptor beta chain sequence and its context. Antigen unknown. CDR3 length equals 14 residues. Trimming took off 6 bases at V and 0 bases at J, with 9 bases between the two ends. CDR1 and CDR2 from the germline V gene are MDHEN and SYDVKM. The data are from a study of graft-versus-host responses after intestinal transplantation. Clones were read by immunoSEQ multiplex PCR, and TCRdb kept only the in-frame ones, dropping some. Found here are about 130,000 clones, about 90% of them singletons; the top ten hold roughly 0.2%. This sequence was found in a human donor who received an intestinal transplant. The rearrangement joins TRBV28 to TRBJ2-1, with no clear D. The sequenced sample was unstimulated CD4+ T cells sorted from spleen or lymph node cells, obtained before intestinal transplant. The CDR3 coding sequence is TGTGCCAGCAGCCGTTCCCGCTCCTACAATGAGCAGTTCTTC. Translated, it gives CASSRSRSYNEQFF.